The next 8 T cell receptor beta chains were all read from a single sample in a study of cytomegalovirus exposure and HLA in healthy donors. The PCR was carried out with 60 Vbeta primers and 13 Jbeta primers. Here immunoSEQ multiplex PCR was the method, and the copy in TCRdb shows in-frame clones only, minus some. In the table there are 100,000 to 150,000 clones, approximately 87% of which are singletons. Material: PBMCs. These receptors came from a man aged 18 to 30 in good health and CMV-seropositive.

The chain employs TRBV9 and TRBJ1-2; D is undetermined. V was pared by 3 bases and J by 0 bases, with 12 bases between. CDR1 SGDLS and CDR2 YYNGEE come from the germline V gene. CDR3 length: 15 amino acids. CDR3 residues: CASSEDPGANYGYTF. The CDR3 nucleotides are TGTGCCAGCAGCGAGGACCCGGGAGCTAACTATGGCTACACCTTC.

The rearrangement uses TRBV9 and TRBJ1-4, with 7 bases lining up with TRBD1. This CDR3 region has 15 residues. The germline CDR1 and CDR2 sequences are SGDLS and YYNGEE. After removal of 4 bases from V and 8 bases from J, the junction contained 11 bases not matched to a gene. The CDR3 sequence: CASSPTGTVGEKLFF. In DNA form, the CDR3 reads TGTGCCAGCAGCCCCACCGGGACAGTCGGGGAAAAACTGTTTTTT.

This chain uses TRBV10-3 with TRBJ2-7, with 9 bases aligning to TRBD1. CDR3 length equals 15 residues. The trim removed 2 bases at V and 5 bases at J, leaving 7 bases unmatched. CDR1 is ENHRY, CDR2 SYGVKD, per germline. The CDR3 coding sequence is TGTGCCATCAGTGAGCCGGGACAGGGCCATGACGAGCAGTACTTC. Residues: CAISEPGQGHDEQYF.

This clone has just one count. This chain uses TRBV5-5 with TRBJ1-5; D is ambiguous. Trimming removed 1 base from V and 0 bases from J, with 5 bases in between. Germline V gene lookup returns CDR1 SGHKS and CDR2 YYEKEE (reference sequence). The CDR3 consists of 14 residues. CDR3 sequence reads: CASSLSYSNQPQHF. CDR3 nucleotides: TGTGCCAGCAGCTTGAGCTATAGCAATCAGCCCCAGCATTTT.

The V gene is TRBV9, the J gene TRBJ2-5; 10 bases align to TRBD1. The J call may not be correct, given that the DNA end is closer to TRBJ2-7. The CDR3 sequence is 13 residues long. Per the germline V gene, CDR1 is SGDLS and CDR2 is YYNGEE. Written as DNA, the CDR3 is TGTGCCAGCAGCCAGGGACAGGGGAACGAGCAGTACTTC. It specifies CASSQGQGNEQYF.

This chain uses TRBV7-9 with TRBJ1-2, with 8 bases matching TRBD1. The CDR3 is 16 amino acids. Germline assignment: CDR1 SEHNR and CDR2 FQNEAQ (reference sequence). The V segment lost 4 bases and the J segment 6 bases; nucleotides outside the gene matches: 13. In DNA form, the CDR3 reads TGTGCCAGCAGCTATACCAATACCCAACAGGGGGATGGCTACACCTTC. This gives the protein CASSYTNTQQGDGYTF.

The J gene is TRBJ1-3, the V gene TRBV6-6; 7 bases align to TRBD1. There are 14 residues in the CDR3. In germline, CDR1 is MNHNY, CDR2 SVGAGI (reference sequence). Germline trimming cut 6 bases from V and 0 bases from J; bases unmatched to any gene: 2. CDR3 sequence reads: CASSRDSSGNTIYF. The CDR3 DNA reads TGTGCCAGCAGCCGGGACAGCTCTGGAAACACCATATATTTT.

The rearrangement links TRBV5-6 to TRBJ1-3; TRBD1 agrees at 8 bases. The CDR3 has 17 amino acids. Germline CDR1 SGHDT, CDR2 YYEEEE. J lost 0 bases, V lost 5 bases, and 10 bases had no gene match. The CDR3 spells CASRTSGGLNSGNTIYF. CDR3 nucleotides: TGTGCCAGCAGAACCTCAGGGGGCCTCAACTCTGGAAACACCATATATTTT.